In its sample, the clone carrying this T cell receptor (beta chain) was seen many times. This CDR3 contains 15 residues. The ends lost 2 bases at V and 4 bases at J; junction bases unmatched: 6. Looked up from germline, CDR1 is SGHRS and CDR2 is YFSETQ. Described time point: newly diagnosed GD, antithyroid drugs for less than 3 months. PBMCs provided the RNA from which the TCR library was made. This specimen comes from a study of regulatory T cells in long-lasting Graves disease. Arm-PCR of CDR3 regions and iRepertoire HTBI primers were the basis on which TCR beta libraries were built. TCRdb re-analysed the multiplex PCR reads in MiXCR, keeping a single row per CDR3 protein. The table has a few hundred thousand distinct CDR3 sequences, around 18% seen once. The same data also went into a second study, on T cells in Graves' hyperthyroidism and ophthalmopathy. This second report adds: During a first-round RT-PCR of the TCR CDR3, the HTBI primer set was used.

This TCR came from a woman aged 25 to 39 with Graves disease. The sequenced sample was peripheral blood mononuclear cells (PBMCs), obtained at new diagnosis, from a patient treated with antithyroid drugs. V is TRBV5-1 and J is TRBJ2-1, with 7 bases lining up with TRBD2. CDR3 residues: CASSLGDYLYNEQFF. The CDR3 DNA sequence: TGCGCCAGCAGCTTAGGGGACTATTTGTACAATGAGCAGTTCTTC.